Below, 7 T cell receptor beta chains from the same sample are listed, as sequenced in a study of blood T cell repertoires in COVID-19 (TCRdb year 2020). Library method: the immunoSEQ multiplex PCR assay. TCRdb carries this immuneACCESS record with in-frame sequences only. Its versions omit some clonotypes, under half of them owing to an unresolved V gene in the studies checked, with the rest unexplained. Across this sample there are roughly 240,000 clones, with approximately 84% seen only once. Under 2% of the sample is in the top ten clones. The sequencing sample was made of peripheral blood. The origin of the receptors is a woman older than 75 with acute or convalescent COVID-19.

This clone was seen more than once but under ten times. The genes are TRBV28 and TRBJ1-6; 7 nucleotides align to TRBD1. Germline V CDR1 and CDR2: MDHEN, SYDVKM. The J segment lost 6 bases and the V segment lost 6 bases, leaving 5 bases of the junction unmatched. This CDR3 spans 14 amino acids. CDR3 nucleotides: TGTGCCAGCAGCCCGACAGGGTTTAATTCACCCCTCCACTTT. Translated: CASSPTGFNSPLHF. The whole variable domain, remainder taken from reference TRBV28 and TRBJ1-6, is DVKVTQSSRYLVKRTGEKVFLECVQDMDHENMFWYRQDPGLGLRLIYFSYDVKMKEKGDIPEGYSVSREKKERFSLILESASTNQTSMYLCASSPTGFNSPLHFGNGTRLTVT.

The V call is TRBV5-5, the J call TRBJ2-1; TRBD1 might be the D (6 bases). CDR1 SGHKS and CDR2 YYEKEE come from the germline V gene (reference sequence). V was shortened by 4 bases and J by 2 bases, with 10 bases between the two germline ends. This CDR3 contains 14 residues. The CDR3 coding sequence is TGTGCCAGCAGCCTACAGGGCCCCTACAATGAGCAGTTCTTC. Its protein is CASSLQGPYNEQFF.

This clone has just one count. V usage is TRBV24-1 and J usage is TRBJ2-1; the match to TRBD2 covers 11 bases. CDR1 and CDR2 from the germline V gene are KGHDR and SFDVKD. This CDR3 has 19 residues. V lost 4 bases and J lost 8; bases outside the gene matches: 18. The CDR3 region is CATSDPSGSGRGRRDEQFF. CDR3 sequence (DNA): TGTGCCACCAGTGACCCCTCGGGTAGCGGGAGGGGCCGGAGGGATGAGCAGTTCTTC.

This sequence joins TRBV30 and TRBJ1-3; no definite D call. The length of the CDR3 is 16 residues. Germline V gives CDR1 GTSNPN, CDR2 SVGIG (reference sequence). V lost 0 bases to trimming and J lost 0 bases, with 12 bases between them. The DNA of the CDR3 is TGTGCCTGGAGTGTTGAGGGTTTTACCTCTGGAAACACCATATATTTT. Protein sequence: CAWSVEGFTSGNTIYF.

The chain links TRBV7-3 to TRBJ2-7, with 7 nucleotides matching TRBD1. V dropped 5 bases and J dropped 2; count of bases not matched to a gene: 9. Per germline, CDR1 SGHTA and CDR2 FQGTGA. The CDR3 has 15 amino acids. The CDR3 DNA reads TGTGCCAGCAGCCCTGGGACAGTCGGAACCTACGAGCAGTACTTC. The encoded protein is CASSPGTVGTYEQYF.

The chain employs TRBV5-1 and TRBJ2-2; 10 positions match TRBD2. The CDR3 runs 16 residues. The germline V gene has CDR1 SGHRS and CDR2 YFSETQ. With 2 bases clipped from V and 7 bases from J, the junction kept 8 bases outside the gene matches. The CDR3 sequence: CASSLPLAGEHGELFF. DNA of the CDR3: TGCGCCAGCAGCTTACCGCTAGCGGGAGAGCACGGGGAGCTGTTTTTT.

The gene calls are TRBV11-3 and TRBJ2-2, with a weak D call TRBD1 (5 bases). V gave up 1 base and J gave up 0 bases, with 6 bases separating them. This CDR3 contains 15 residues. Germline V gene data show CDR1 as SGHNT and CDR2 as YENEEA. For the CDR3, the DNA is TGTGCCAGCAGCTTAGGCAGGGCGAACACCGGGGAGCTGTTTTTT. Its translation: CASSLGRANTGELFF.